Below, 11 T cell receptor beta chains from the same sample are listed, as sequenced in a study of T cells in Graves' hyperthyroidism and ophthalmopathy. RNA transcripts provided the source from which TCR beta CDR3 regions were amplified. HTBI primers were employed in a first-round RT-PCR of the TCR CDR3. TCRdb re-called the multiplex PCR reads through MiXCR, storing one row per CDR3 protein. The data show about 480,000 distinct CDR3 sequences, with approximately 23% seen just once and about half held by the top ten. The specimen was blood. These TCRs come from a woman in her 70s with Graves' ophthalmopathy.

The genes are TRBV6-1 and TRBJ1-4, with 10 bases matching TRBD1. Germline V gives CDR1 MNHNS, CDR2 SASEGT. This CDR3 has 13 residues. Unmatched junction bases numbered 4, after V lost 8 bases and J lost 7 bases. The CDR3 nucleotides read TGTGCCAGCCGGGGACAGGGGCCTGAAAAACTGTTTTTT. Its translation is CASRGQGPEKLFF.

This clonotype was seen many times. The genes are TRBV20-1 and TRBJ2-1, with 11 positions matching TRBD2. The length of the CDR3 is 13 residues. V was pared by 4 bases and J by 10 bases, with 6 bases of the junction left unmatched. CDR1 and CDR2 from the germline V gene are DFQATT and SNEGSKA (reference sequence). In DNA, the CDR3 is TGCAGTGCTACAACTAGCGGGAGTAGCGAGCAGTTCTTC. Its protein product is CSATTSGSSEQFF.

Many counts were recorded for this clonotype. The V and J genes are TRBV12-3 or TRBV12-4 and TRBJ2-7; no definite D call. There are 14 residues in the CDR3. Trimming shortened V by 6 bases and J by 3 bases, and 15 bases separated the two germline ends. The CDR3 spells CASRAAAFVYEQYF. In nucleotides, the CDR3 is TGTGCCAGCAGGGCGGCAGCCTTTGTCTACGAGCAGTACTTC.

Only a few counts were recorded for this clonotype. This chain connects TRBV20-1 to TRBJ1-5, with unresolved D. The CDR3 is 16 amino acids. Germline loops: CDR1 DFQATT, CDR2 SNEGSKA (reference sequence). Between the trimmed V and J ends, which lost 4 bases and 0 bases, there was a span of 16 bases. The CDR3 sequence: CSAKARRDPSNQPQHF. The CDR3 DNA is TGCAGTGCTAAGGCTCGGAGAGACCCTAGCAATCAGCCCCAGCATTTT.

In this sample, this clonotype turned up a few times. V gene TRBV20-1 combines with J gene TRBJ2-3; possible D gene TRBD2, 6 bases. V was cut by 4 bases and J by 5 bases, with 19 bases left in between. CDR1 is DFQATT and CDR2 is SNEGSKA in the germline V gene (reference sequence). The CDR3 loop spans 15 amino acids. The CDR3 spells CSAIPAGSDIDTQYF. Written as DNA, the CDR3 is TGCAGTGCTATTCCGGCGGGGTCAGACATAGATACGCAGTATTTT.

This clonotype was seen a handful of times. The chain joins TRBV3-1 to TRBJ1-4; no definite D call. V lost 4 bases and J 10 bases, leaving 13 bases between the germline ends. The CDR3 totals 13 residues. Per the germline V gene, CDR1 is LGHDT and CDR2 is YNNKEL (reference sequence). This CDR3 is CASSRLQQGKLFF. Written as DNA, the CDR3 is TGTGCCAGCAGCCGGTTGCAGCAAGGAAAACTGTTTTTT.

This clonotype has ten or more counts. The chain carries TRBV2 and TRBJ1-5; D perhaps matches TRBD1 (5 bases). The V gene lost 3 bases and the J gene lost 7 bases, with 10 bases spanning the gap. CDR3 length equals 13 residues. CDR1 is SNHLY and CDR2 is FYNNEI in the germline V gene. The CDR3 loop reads CASSEGGGQPQHF. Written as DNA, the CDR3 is TGTGCCAGCAGTGAGGGGGGTGGGCAGCCCCAGCATTTT.

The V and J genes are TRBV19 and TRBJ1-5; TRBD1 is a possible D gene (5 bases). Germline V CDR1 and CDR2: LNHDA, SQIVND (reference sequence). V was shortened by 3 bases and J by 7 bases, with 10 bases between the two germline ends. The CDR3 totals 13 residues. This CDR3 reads CASSISGNQPQHF. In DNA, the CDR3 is TGTGCCAGTAGTATTTCAGGGAACCAGCCCCAGCATTTT.

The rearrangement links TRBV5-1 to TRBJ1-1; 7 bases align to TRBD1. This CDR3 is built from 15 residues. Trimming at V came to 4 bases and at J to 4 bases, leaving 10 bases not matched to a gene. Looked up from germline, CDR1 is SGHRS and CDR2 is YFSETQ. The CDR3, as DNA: TGCGCCAGCAGCGGGGGACAGTCTCTGAGCACTGAAGCTTTCTTT. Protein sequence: CASSGGQSLSTEAFF. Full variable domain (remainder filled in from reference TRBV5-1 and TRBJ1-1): KAGVTQTPRYLIKTRGQQVTLSCSPISGHRSVSWYQQTPGQGLQFLFEYFSETQRNKGNFPGRFSGRQFSNSRSEMNVSTLELGDSALYLCASSGGQSLSTEAFFGQGTRLTVV.

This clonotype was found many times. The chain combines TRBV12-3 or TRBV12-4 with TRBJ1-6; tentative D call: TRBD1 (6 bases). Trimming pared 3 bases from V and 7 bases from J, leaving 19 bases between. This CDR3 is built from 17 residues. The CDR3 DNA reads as TGTGCCAGCAGTTTGGTGACGGGTCCCCAGGGGAATTCACCCCTCCACTTT. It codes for CASSLVTGPQGNSPLHF.

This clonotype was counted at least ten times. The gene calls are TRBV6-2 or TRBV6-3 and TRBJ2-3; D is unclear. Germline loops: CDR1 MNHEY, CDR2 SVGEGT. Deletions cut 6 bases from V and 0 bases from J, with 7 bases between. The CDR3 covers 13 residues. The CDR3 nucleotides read TGTGCCAGCAGGACAAGTAGCACAGATACGCAGTATTTT. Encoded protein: CASRTSSTDTQYF.